This T cell receptor (beta chain) was sequenced during a study of blood T cell repertoires in COVID-19. Study as a whole: Samples taken during acute and convalescent COVID-19 were collected in the United States, Italy and Spain.

This clone was observed a handful of times. CDR1 is KGHSH and CDR2 is LQKENI in the germline V gene. The CDR3 is 14 amino acids. With V trimmed by 3 bases and J by 9 bases, 6 bases remained unmatched. Assay: immunoSEQ multiplex PCR; the TCRdb copy retains only in-frame clones and omits some. The sample holds 90,000 or so clones, about 90% seen once. The rearrangement links TRBV18 to TRBJ1-5; 9 nucleotides match TRBD1. This receptor was obtained from a man older than 75 with acute or convalescent COVID-19. The sample comprised peripheral blood. CDR3 amino acids: CASSPGQGSRPQHF. CDR3 in DNA: TGTGCCAGCTCACCTGGACAGGGGAGCCGGCCCCAGCATTTT.